The clone carrying this T cell receptor beta chain turned up a few times. Its target is not known. This CDR3 has 13 amino acids. Germline V CDR1 and CDR2: MNHNY, SVGAGI (reference sequence). Trimming took off 8 bases at V and 3 bases at J, with 13 bases between the two ends. These data come from a study of T cell repertoires in cytomegalovirus infection. General study findings and limits: The study found HLA-C-restricted CMV-specific TCR beta clonotypes dominating the ex vivo response.

TCRdb re-called the reads with MiXCR, one entry per CDR3 protein. The sample gives some 700,000 distinct CDR3 sequences, roughly 36% of which show up once; roughly 18% is in the top ten. This TCR was recovered from a human donor in good health (CMV status not recorded). Some clones in this sample may be carry-over from other donors' samples. The chain joins TRBV6-6 to TRBJ1-2, with D possibly TRBD1 on 6 matching bases. The source was cultured PBMCs, collected from culture after CMV antigen stimulation. The CDR3: CASGGADYYGYTF. The CDR3 DNA reads TGTGCCAGCGGGGGGGCGGATTACTATGGCTACACCTTC.